The clone carrying this TCR beta chain came up once. What it recognizes is unknown. Donors in the study were healthy people who gave bone marrow. This PCR relied on a set of 60 Vbeta primers and 13 Jbeta primers. Produced via immunoSEQ multiplex PCR; TCRdb's table is partial and in-frame only. The top ten hold approximately 30% of the sample, which has about 55,000 clones, approximately 71% seen once. The sample originates from a study of cytomegalovirus exposure and HLA in healthy donors. Study-level results: Within a later analysis, the majority of CMV-associated TCR beta chains appeared HLA-restricted. DRB1 showed the most TCR associations and HLA-C the fewest in a later analysis, as rates varied by HLA locus. Cytomegalovirus-associated status was assigned to 164 TCR beta chains.

Germline CDR1 reads SGHRS; CDR2 reads YFSETQ. J gave up 8 bases and V 2 bases, and 7 bases lay outside the gene matches. The CDR3 is made up of 15 amino acids. The source is a middle-aged man in good health and CMV-seropositive. The genes are TRBV5-1 and TRBJ1-4; 9 bases align to TRBD1. Sequencing used PBMCs. As DNA, the CDR3 is TGCGCCAGCAGCTTACAGGGGGCGTTAGAGGAAAAACTGTTTTTT. Encoded protein: CASSLQGALEEKLFF.